This is a list of T cell receptor beta chains from one sample in a study of early T cells in non-severe SARS-CoV-2 infection. TCRdb reprocessed the 5' RACE reads with MiXCR, giving one entry per CDR3 protein. Of 40,000 or so distinct CDR3 sequences listed, around 5.7% are singletons. Material: whole blood. The source of these receptors is an adult who was a healthcare worker with PCR-confirmed SARS-CoV-2 infection or an uninfected control (not recorded which). The CDR3 runs from the conserved cysteine through the conserved F or W. The D gene is left open where the match is weak. The size of a clone is reported for some rows only, either as once, few or many, or as a class for expanded clones.

TGTGCCAGCAGTCCCGGGACAGGGAGGAATGAGCAGTTCTTC,CASSPGTGRNEQFF,few,TRBJ2-1,TRBV2,TRBD1
TGTGCCAGCAGCGTAGGGACAGAGGCTTCCTACGAGCAGTACTTC,CASSVGTEASYEQYF,many,TRBJ2-7,TRBV9,-
TGTGCCAGCAGTTTCCCCCAACAGGGGGTATCCTACAATGAGCAGTTCTTC,CASSFPQQGVSYNEQFF,many,TRBJ2-1,TRBV28,TRBD1
TGCGCCAGCAGCCCGGACCCTGGGACACCGTATGAGTACTTC,CASSPDPGTPYEYF,many,TRBJ2-7,TRBV4-1,-
TGTGCCTGGAGCCCGCACCGCCGACAGTTCAATCAGCCCCAGCATTTT,CAWSPHRRQFNQPQHF,many,TRBJ1-5,TRBV30,-
TGTGCCATCAGTGAGTCGTCCGGGAACACTGAAGCTTTCTTT,CAISESSGNTEAFF,many,TRBJ1-1,TRBV10-3,-
TGTGCCAGCAGTGAAAAGCAGGGGGCAAGCAATGAGCAGTTCTTC,CASSEKQGASNEQFF,many,TRBJ2-1,TRBV6-1,TRBD1
TGTGCCAGCACCAAACAAGGCCAGCCCCAGCATTTT,CASTKQGQPQHF,-,TRBJ1-5,TRBV28,-
TGTGCCACCGGACAGGAGTCATATGGCTACACCTTC,CATGQESYGYTF,-,TRBJ1-2,TRBV6-5,TRBD1
TGTGCCAGCAGCCCTCCGGACAGAGGAGCCTACGAGCAGTACTTC,CASSPPDRGAYEQYF,many,TRBJ2-7,TRBV6-8,-
TGTGCCAGCAGCCCAGGGGGAGCCGCCTACAATGAGCAGTTCTTC,CASSPGGAAYNEQFF,many,TRBJ2-1,TRBV11-3,TRBD1
TGTGCCAGCAGTTACTCACGCAGGGCTGATCAGCCCCAGCATTTT,CASSYSRRADQPQHF,many,TRBJ1-5,TRBV6-2/TRBV6-3,-
TGTGCCAGCAGTTTAGCGGAGACCCAGTACTTC,CASSLAETQYF,-,TRBJ2-5,TRBV12-3/TRBV12-4,-
TGCGCCAGCAGCACGGGGACAGCCCTTGAATCCTACGAGCAGTACTTC,CASSTGTALESYEQYF,few,TRBJ2-7,TRBV5-1,TRBD1
TGTGCCAGCAGTTTAGACCCAGGGGTTGGCTACACCTTC,CASSLDPGVGYTF,many,TRBJ1-2,TRBV28,-
TGTGCCAGCAGCGTTCCGGGACAGGGGTCAACTAATGAAAAACTGTTTTTT,CASSVPGQGSTNEKLFF,many,TRBJ1-4,TRBV5-5,TRBD1
TGTGCCAGCAGTCCCTCCCCGCAGGGGGAGGACTATGGCTACACCTTC,CASSPSPQGEDYGYTF,many,TRBJ1-2,TRBV28,TRBD1
TGTGCCAGCAGCCCCCCGCGTTTAAACAATCAGCCCCAGCATTTT,CASSPPRLNNQPQHF,few,TRBJ1-5,TRBV28,-
TGTGCCAGCAGCCAGGGGGGGTACTGGCAGCCCCAGCATTTT,CASSQGGYWQPQHF,many,TRBJ1-5,TRBV3-1,-
TGCGCCAGCAGCACTAAAGCCGTTAGCTCTGGGGCCAACGTCCTGACTTTC,CASSTKAVSSGANVLTF,-,TRBJ2-6,TRBV5-1,-
TGTGCCAGCAGCTTAGCGCTCGGCAGAAACTATGGCTACACCTTC,CASSLALGRNYGYTF,-,TRBJ1-2,TRBV7-8,-
TGTGCCACCAGAATCCCTAGCGGGGGCGGTGACACAGATACGCAGTATTTT,CATRIPSGGGDTDTQYF,many,TRBJ2-3,TRBV15,TRBD2
TGTGCCAGCAGCGCGGGACACTCTGGGGCCAACGTCCTGACTTTC,CASSAGHSGANVLTF,-,TRBJ2-6,TRBV11-2,-
TGCAGCGCGGGACAGGGGTTCGCAGATACGCAGTATTTT,CSAGQGFADTQYF,few,TRBJ2-3,TRBV20-1,TRBD1
TGTGCCAGCAGTCCCGGGACGGTCTATAATTCACCCCTCCACTTT,CASSPGTVYNSPLHF,many,TRBJ1-6,TRBV12-3/TRBV12-4,-
TGTGCCAGCAGCAGCCGGACAGGGTTTTCTCTATCGGCCCTCCACTTT,CASSSRTGFSLSALHF,many,TRBJ1-6,TRBV5-5,TRBD1
TGTGCCAGCAGCGTACAGGGGCACGAGCAGTACTTC,CASSVQGHEQYF,many,TRBJ2-7,TRBV7-2,TRBD1
-,CASSTSGYGYTF,many,TRBJ1-2,TRBV6-5,-
TGTGCCAGCGAAGGAAGCGGGGGGCCCGATGAGCAGTTCTTC,CASEGSGGPDEQFF,-,TRBJ2-1,TRBV6-6,TRBD2
TGTGCCAGCAGCTTAGCGGGACAGGGCTACGAGCAGTACTTC,CASSLAGQGYEQYF,many,TRBJ2-7,TRBV11-2,TRBD1
TGCGCCAGCAGCTTCCGGGGAGAATCTGAAGCTTTCTTT,CASSFRGESEAFF,many,TRBJ1-1,TRBV5-1,-
TGTGCCAGCAGCCCGGGACGGGACACCGGGGAGCTGTTTTTT,CASSPGRDTGELFF,-,TRBJ2-2,TRBV7-9,-
TGTGCCACCAGCATAACGGGACTAGCCTTGTATGAGCAGTTCTTC,CATSITGLALYEQFF,many,TRBJ2-1,TRBV15,TRBD2
TGTGCCAGCACCCCAGGCCCAGGGGACGGGCAGCCCCAGCATTTT,CASTPGPGDGQPQHF,many,TRBJ1-5,TRBV6-1,-
TGTGCCAGCAGCCTTACATTGGGCTCCTACGAGCAGTACTTC,CASSLTLGSYEQYF,many,TRBJ2-7,TRBV11-2,-
TGTGCCAGCAGCCCCCACAGGGGAGGCTCCTACGAGCAGTACTTC,CASSPHRGGSYEQYF,many,TRBJ2-7,TRBV7-2,-
TGTGCCAGCTTGGACAGGGGCTATGGCTACACCTTC,CASLDRGYGYTF,-,TRBJ1-2,TRBV12-3/TRBV12-4,TRBD1
TGTGCCAGCAGTCCCGGGGGAGGATCAGATACGCAGTATTTT,CASSPGGGSDTQYF,-,TRBJ2-3,TRBV7-9,-
TGTGCCAGCACCGGGGGCCTAGCGGGGACTGAGCAGTTCTTC,CASTGGLAGTEQFF,medium-sized,TRBJ2-1,TRBV5-6,TRBD2
TGTGCCAGTAGCATAGCCCGGGGGGCCAACGAGCAGTACTTC,CASSIARGANEQYF,few,TRBJ2-7,TRBV19,-
TGTGCCAGCAGTTACTCAACGGGGGTTAATAGTCAGCCCCAGCATTTT,CASSYSTGVNSQPQHF,-,TRBJ1-5,TRBV6-7,-
TGTGCCAGCAGTTACCGAGCTCGTCGGGGGGGCACAGATACGCAGTATTTT,CASSYRARRGGTDTQYF,-,TRBJ2-3,TRBV6-6,TRBD2
TGTGCCAGCAGCTTAGGGGGGACCGTGTTCTACGAGCAGTACTTC,CASSLGGTVFYEQYF,many,TRBJ2-7,TRBV7-2,-
TGTGCCTGCCCGGACGGGAACTCTGGAAACACCATATATTTT,CACPDGNSGNTIYF,few,TRBJ1-3,TRBV30,-
TGTGCCAGCAGTCAACAGGGAGGGGAGACCCAGTACTTC,CASSQQGGETQYF,many,TRBJ2-5,TRBV6-6,-
TGCGCCAGCAGCCAAACAGGGGCGAATTCACCCCTCCACTTT,CASSQTGANSPLHF,few,TRBJ1-6,TRBV4-3,TRBD1
TGCAGTGCTAAGGACAGGGGGCGGCCAGATACGCAGTATTTT,CSAKDRGRPDTQYF,few,TRBJ2-3,TRBV20-1,TRBD1
TGTGCCAGCAGTCTAAGGGGCCAGGGCAGAGAGACCCAGTACTTC,CASSLRGQGRETQYF,many,TRBJ2-5,TRBV6-1,-
TGTGCCAGCAGTTCCGCGGGGACAGGTAGCGACGAGCAGTACTTC,CASSSAGTGSDEQYF,-,TRBJ2-7,TRBV6-5,TRBD1
TGTGCCAGCAGTACTCCGACAGGGGCCCCTAATTCACCCCTCCACTTT,CASSTPTGAPNSPLHF,-,TRBJ1-6,TRBV2,TRBD1
TGTGCCAGCTCTCGACGGATTACGGACCTCTCCTACGAGCAGTACTTC,CASSRRITDLSYEQYF,many,TRBJ2-7,TRBV27,-
TGTGCCTGGTCCCAATCCGGGACAGGAGAGCAGTACTTC,CAWSQSGTGEQYF,-,TRBJ2-7,TRBV30,TRBD1
TGTGCCAGCAGCTACCGGACAGCACAAGAGACCCAGTACTTC,CASSYRTAQETQYF,many,TRBJ2-5,TRBV7-6,-
TGTGCCAGCAGCACTCCCCAAGAGACCCAGTACTTC,CASSTPQETQYF,many,TRBJ2-5,TRBV6-6,-
TGTGCCAGCAGGCCAACGGGGGGGCGGCAGTTCTTC,CASRPTGGRQFF,many,TRBJ2-1,TRBV12-3/TRBV12-4,TRBD2
TGTGCCAGCAGCCCAAGGACGGGGGAGGGTGAGCAGTTCTTC,CASSPRTGEGEQFF,many,TRBJ2-1,TRBV3-1,TRBD2
TGCGCCAGCAGCGCGCCCGGGGGGATGTGGACTGAAGCTTTCTTT,CASSAPGGMWTEAFF,many,TRBJ1-1,TRBV5-1,-
TGCGCCAGCAGCCAAGTCCCCAAGACAGCCAAAACTGAAGCTTTCTTT,CASSQVPKTAKTEAFF,many,TRBJ1-1,TRBV4-1,-
TGTGCCAGCAGCTTACCCGGGACAGGGTTGGTCACTGAAGCTTTCTTT,CASSLPGTGLVTEAFF,many,TRBJ1-1,TRBV5-4,TRBD1
TGTGCCAGCAGAACACAGGGTTCCTACGAGCAGTACTTC,CASRTQGSYEQYF,-,TRBJ2-7,TRBV28,-